These 5 T cell receptor beta chains share one sample of origin, sequenced in a study of T cell repertoires in cytomegalovirus infection. No cognate antigen is known for these TCRs. TCRdb analysed the reads with MiXCR anew, one entry per CDR3 protein. The table lists hundreds of thousands of distinct CDR3 sequences, around a third of them singletons. Sequenced material: cultured CD8+ T cells from PBMCs, taken from culture after CMV antigen stimulation. These receptors originate from a human donor in good health (CMV status not recorded). Some clones in this sample may be carry-over from other donors' samples.

V gene TRBV13 combines with J gene TRBJ1-1; no clear D gene. The CDR3 extends over 14 amino acids. V lost 3 bases to trimming and J lost 2 bases, with 10 bases between them. The germline gives CDR1 PRHDT, CDR2 FYEKMQ (reference sequence). CDR3 bases: TGTGCCAGCAGCTTCCCCAGCAAAAACACTGAAGCTTTCTTT. Protein sequence: CASSFPSKNTEAFF.

V and J are TRBV6-5 and TRBJ2-5; maybe TRBD2 (6 bases). The CDR3 consists of 14 residues. CDR1 and CDR2 from the germline V gene are MNHEY and SVGAGI. Trimming pared 0 bases from V and 9 bases from J, leaving 14 bases between. The CDR3 region has the DNA TGTGCCAGCAGTTACTCGGCGGGGTTTGGGGCCCAGTACTTC. It encodes CASSYSAGFGAQYF.

This clonotype was counted a few times. This rearrangement joins TRBV12-3 or TRBV12-4 to TRBJ2-1; 8 bases align to TRBD2. The CDR3 runs 14 residues. The J segment lost 2 bases and the V segment lost 6 bases, leaving 3 bases of the junction unmatched. This CDR3 reads CASRERGTYNEQFF. The CDR3, as DNA: TGTGCCAGCAGAGAGCGGGGGACCTACAATGAGCAGTTCTTC.

The chain joins TRBV10-3 to TRBJ2-7; no reliable D call. CDR3 length equals 15 residues. Germline V gene sequence: CDR1 ENHRY, CDR2 SYGVKD. The ends were cut back, 2 bases at V and 3 bases at J, with 14 bases in the middle. The CDR3 DNA follows: TGTGCCATCAGTGAGGTCGTTAATTTCAGCTACGAGCAGTACTTC. It yields the protein CAISEVVNFSYEQYF.

V is TRBV7-6 and J is TRBJ2-1, with a weak D call TRBD2 (5 bases). V lost 5 bases, J lost 7 bases, and 12 bases lay in between. The CDR3 length is 13 residues. Germline V lookup: CDR1 SGHVS, CDR2 FNYEAQ. CDR3 sequence (DNA): TGTGCCAGCAGCCACGGACTCAAGAATGAGCAGTTCTTC. It translates to CASSHGLKNEQFF.